A single sample is the source of the 11 T cell receptor beta chains below, sequenced in a study of shared clonotypes between healthy human individuals. Sequencing used immunoSEQ multiplex PCR; TCRdb keeps in-frame clones, though not all of them. The sample shows under 1,100,000 clones, about 77% of them seen only once. Material: memory CD4+ T cells sorted from blood. The subset here: CD45RA-negative fraction. The receptor source for this set is a man aged 18 to 30 in good health.

The rearrangement joins TRBV6-1 to TRBJ2-3; D assignment may be TRBD1 or TRBD2 (5 bases each). V was pared by 2 bases and J by 4 bases, with 13 bases between. Germline V CDR1 and CDR2: MNHNS, SASEGT. The CDR3 sequence is 15 residues long. DNA of the CDR3: TGTGCCAGCAGTGAAATGAGGGTAGGGGCAGATACGCAGTATTTT. Protein sequence: CASSEMRVGADTQYF.

This clone was counted once. The chain uses TRBV6-1 and TRBJ2-3, with 8 bases fitting TRBD2. The trim removed 7 bases at V and 2 bases at J, leaving 5 bases unmatched. Germline V CDR1 and CDR2: MNHNS, SASEGT. This CDR3 has 14 residues. CDR3 residues: CASTLAGTTDTQYF. The DNA for the CDR3 is TGTGCCAGCACCTTAGCGGGAACCACAGATACGCAGTATTTT.

The chain links TRBV5-4 to TRBJ2-3; D unresolved. V was cut by 6 bases and J by 6 bases, with 11 bases left in between. Germline V CDR1 and CDR2: SGHNT, YYREEE (reference sequence). This CDR3 is 12 amino acids long. CDR3 DNA: TGTGCCAGCAATGGGGTGGGGGATACGCAGTATTTT. This sequence encodes CASNGVGDTQYF.

V usage is TRBV19 and J usage is TRBJ2-4, with D unclear. This CDR3 contains 12 residues. V shed 4 bases and J shed 11 bases, with 12 bases lying between them. CDR1 and CDR2 from the germline V gene are LNHDA and SQIVND (reference sequence). The CDR3 bases are TGTGCCAGTAGTAGCGGTGGGCACTTTCAGTACTTC. It encodes CASSSGGHFQYF.

The gene calls are TRBV19 and TRBJ2-2; 7 nucleotides agree with TRBD1. V lost 5 bases, J lost 1 base, and 1 base stayed unmatched. The CDR3 is 14 residues long. Germline CDR1 and CDR2: LNHDA and SQIVND (reference sequence). CDR3 bases: TGTGCCAGTAGTTCAGGGGGGAACACCGGGGAGCTGTTTTTT. Protein: CASSSGGNTGELFF.

The chain links TRBV15 to TRBJ1-2, with a possible D match to TRBD1 (6 bases). The germline CDR1 and CDR2 sequences are LNHNV and YYDKDF (reference sequence). The germline V and J ends were trimmed by 4 bases and 4 bases, with 13 bases remaining between them. This CDR3 has 14 amino acids. The CDR3 here is CATSMPTGFYGYTF. DNA of the CDR3: TGTGCCACCAGCATGCCGACAGGATTCTATGGCTACACCTTC.

V usage is TRBV5-1 and J usage is TRBJ2-2; D unclear. The CDR3 runs to 14 residues. V shed 5 bases and J shed 0 bases, with 8 bases lying between them. Per the germline V gene, CDR1 is SGHRS and CDR2 is YFSETQ. CDR3 protein: CASSWQANTGELFF. As DNA, the CDR3 is TGCGCCAGCAGTTGGCAGGCGAACACCGGGGAGCTGTTTTTT.

The chain couples TRBV30 to TRBJ2-1; 9 nucleotides agree with TRBD2. CDR1 is GTSNPN, CDR2 SVGIG, per germline (reference sequence). The CDR3 is 15 residues long. V was pared by 0 bases and J by 6 bases, with 6 bases of the junction left unmatched. CDR3 nucleotides: TGTGCCTGGAGTGTACGTCTAGCGGGGATCAATGAGCAGTTCTTC. This sequence encodes CAWSVRLAGINEQFF. Full variable domain (remainder filled in from reference TRBV30 and TRBJ2-1): SQTIHQWPATLVQPVGSPLSLECTVEGTSNPNLYWYRQAAGRGLQLLFYSVGIGQISSEVPQNLSASRPQDRQFILSSKKLLLSDSGFYLCAWSVRLAGINEQFFGPGTRLTVL.

The V gene is TRBV5-1, the J gene TRBJ2-7, with TRBD1 matching over 8 bases. Germline V gives CDR1 SGHRS, CDR2 YFSETQ. The CDR3 sequence is 13 residues long. The ends lost 4 bases at V and 7 bases at J; junction bases unmatched: 7. CDR3 amino acids: CASSLRQGWEQYF. The CDR3 DNA reads TGCGCCAGCAGCCTACGACAGGGGTGGGAGCAGTACTTC.

The rearrangement joins TRBV7-9 to TRBJ2-2, with TRBD2 as a possible D gene (7 bases). The ends were cut back, 2 bases at V and 7 bases at J, with 11 bases in the middle. The CDR3 extends over 14 amino acids. Germline V gene sequence: CDR1 SEHNR, CDR2 FQNEAQ (reference sequence). The CDR3 reads CASSLRGAGGELFF. For the CDR3, the DNA is TGTGCCAGCAGCTTACGGGGGGCCGGCGGGGAGCTGTTTTTT. The full variable domain, with the rest looked up from reference TRBV7-9 and TRBJ2-2, is DTGVSQNPRHKITKRGQNVTFRCDPISEHNRLYWYRQTLGQGPEFLTYFQNEAQLEKSRLLSDRFSAERPKGSFSTLEIQRTEQGDSAMYLCASSLRGAGGELFFGEGSRLTVL.

The V gene is TRBV6-1, the J gene TRBJ1-1; TRBD1 is a possible D gene (5 bases). Trimming took 0 bases from V and 3 from J, leaving 8 bases between them. Germline CDR1 and CDR2: MNHNS and SASEGT. This CDR3 has 14 amino acids. CDR3 sequence (DNA): TGTGCCAGCAGTGAAGCGGAGGGGTACACTGAAGCTTTCTTT. Its protein is CASSEAEGYTEAFF.